Sequencing of this T cell receptor beta chain was carried out in a study of blood T cell repertoires in COVID-19. Generated by immunoSEQ multiplex PCR, the TCRdb table keeps only in-frame clones and is missing some. The sample consists of some 250,000 clones, around 90% of them appearing once. The CDR3 totals 14 residues. Germline trimming cut 4 bases from V and 0 bases from J; bases unmatched to any gene: 2. Germline values: CDR1 SGHTA, CDR2 FQGNSA. The chain employs TRBV7-2 and TRBJ1-1, with 7 bases that match TRBD1. The TCR sequence derives from a human donor in a cohort exposed to, infected with or recovered from COVID-19 (not recorded which). The donor label of this sample is uncertain. Sequencing was performed on PBMCs or T cells enriched from blood (not recorded which). CDR3 in amino acids: CASSWTGMNTEAFF. CDR3 coding DNA: TGTGCCAGCAGCTGGACAGGAATGAACACTGAAGCTTTCTTT.